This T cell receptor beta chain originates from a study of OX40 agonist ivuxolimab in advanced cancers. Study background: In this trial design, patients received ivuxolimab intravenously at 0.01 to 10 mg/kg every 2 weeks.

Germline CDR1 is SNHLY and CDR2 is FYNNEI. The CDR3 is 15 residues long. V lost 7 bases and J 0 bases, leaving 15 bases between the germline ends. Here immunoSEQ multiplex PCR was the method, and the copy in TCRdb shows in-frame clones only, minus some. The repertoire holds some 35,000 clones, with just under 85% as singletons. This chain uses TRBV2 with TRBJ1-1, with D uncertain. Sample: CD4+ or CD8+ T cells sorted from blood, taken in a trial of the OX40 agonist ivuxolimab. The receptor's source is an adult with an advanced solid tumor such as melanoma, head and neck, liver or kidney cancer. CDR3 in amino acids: CASIFRGRLNTEAFF. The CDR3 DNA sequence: TGTGCCAGCATTTTTAGAGGGCGGTTGAACACTGAAGCTTTCTTT.